Listed here are 18 T cell receptor beta chains from one sample, sequenced in a study of T cells after yellow fever vaccination. One entry per CDR3 protein, called by TCRdb with MiXCR from the 5' RACE reads. Seen here are more than 350,000 distinct CDR3 sequences, roughly 11% observed once, and the top ten hold around 20%. The sample here was PBMCs, taken on the day of the first yellow fever vaccination. Receptors were obtained from a man between 18 and 29 years old who received the YFV17D yellow fever vaccine.

This clonotype showed up just a few times. The rearrangement joins TRBV18 to TRBJ2-2; 9 bases are shared with TRBD1. Germline loops: CDR1 KGHSH, CDR2 LQKENI. This CDR3 has 15 residues. J was trimmed by 2 bases and V by 5 bases; bases with no gene match: 3. CDR3 sequence: CASSKTGGNTGELFF. The CDR3 DNA sequence: TGTGCCAGCTCAAAAACAGGGGGCAACACCGGGGAGCTGTTTTTT.

This clonotype was seen only a few times. V and J are TRBV11-2 and TRBJ1-3; TRBD1 agrees at 8 bases. Germline CDR1 SGHAT, CDR2 FQNNGV. J lost 7 bases, V lost 7 bases, and 12 bases had no gene match. The CDR3 loop spans 15 amino acids. CDR3 loop: CASNPLGQGRNTIYF. CDR3 DNA: TGTGCCAGCAACCCTCTAGGACAGGGACGGAACACCATATATTTT. Together with reference TRBV11-2 and TRBJ1-3, the CDR3 gives the full variable domain: EAGVAQSPRYKIIEKRQSVAFWCNPISGHATLYWYQQILGQGPKLLIQFQNNGVVDDSQLPKDRFSAERLKGVDSTLKIQPAKLEDSAVYLCASNPLGQGRNTIYFGEGSWLTVV.

Only a few counts were recorded for this clonotype. V is TRBV19 and J is TRBJ2-3; possible D gene TRBD1, 5 bases. Deletions cut 3 bases from V and 0 bases from J, with 16 bases between. Germline values: CDR1 LNHDA, CDR2 SQIVND (reference sequence). The CDR3 runs 17 residues. The CDR3 DNA is TGTGCCAGTAGTATCTCTGGGGCAGGAACTAGCACAGATACGCAGTATTTT. It translates to CASSISGAGTSTDTQYF.

This clonotype was recorded a few times. The chain's CDR3 is CASSFEGGGYTF. The CDR3, as DNA: TGTGCCAGCAGTTTCGAGGGGGGTGGCTACACCTTC. The V gene is TRBV12-3 or TRBV12-4, the J gene TRBJ1-2, with D possibly matching TRBD1 (6 bases). The V end was cut by 3 bases, the J end by 7 bases, with 9 bases between. CDR3 length: 12 amino acids.

This clonotype was observed a handful of times. The rearrangement uses TRBV7-2 and TRBJ2-3; no clear D gene. CDR1 SGHTA and CDR2 FQGNSA come from the germline V gene. The V end was cut by 5 bases, the J end by 0 bases, with 12 bases between. The CDR3 covers 15 residues. The CDR3 nucleotides are TGTGCCAGCAGCCACAGATACACTAGCACAGATACGCAGTATTTT. It yields the protein CASSHRYTSTDTQYF.

This clonotype has a handful of counts. The chain carries TRBV18 and TRBJ2-1; 8 bases fit TRBD1. This CDR3 region has 15 residues. Per the germline V gene, CDR1 is KGHSH and CDR2 is LQKENI. With 6 bases clipped from V and 0 bases from J, the junction kept 4 bases outside the gene matches. The CDR3 spells CASSGDRSSYNEQFF. The CDR3 DNA follows: TGTGCCAGCTCCGGGGACAGGTCCTCCTACAATGAGCAGTTCTTC.

The chain has TRBV7-2 and TRBJ1-2; 8 bases fit TRBD1. The CDR3 extends over 16 amino acids. Germline CDR1 reads SGHTA; CDR2 reads FQGNSA. The ends lost 4 bases at V and 5 bases at J; junction bases unmatched: 12. The CDR3 DNA is TGTGCCAGCAGCTCAGGGGGCCAGGGGCTGGGGTATGGCTACACCTTC. This gives the protein CASSSGGQGLGYGYTF.

The J gene is TRBJ1-5, the V gene TRBV18; D ambiguous. The V gene lost 6 bases and the J gene lost 5 bases, with 11 bases spanning the gap. The CDR3 has 13 residues. Germline CDR1 is KGHSH and CDR2 is LQKENI. CDR3 residues: CASSLGFDQPQHF. The DNA of the CDR3 is TGTGCCAGCTCCCTAGGTTTCGATCAGCCCCAGCATTTT. The whole variable domain, filled in from reference TRBV18 and TRBJ1-5, reads NAGVMQNPRHLVRRRGQEARLRCSPMKGHSHVYWYRQLPEEGLKFMVYLQKENIIDESGMPKERFSAEFPKEGPSILRIQQVVRGDSAAYFCASSLGFDQPQHFGDGTRLSIL.

This clonotype was found a few times. The chain is built from TRBV12-5 and TRBJ2-6; TRBD1 is a possible D gene (6 bases). V lost 4 bases, J lost 4 bases, and 23 bases lay in between. The CDR3 has 19 amino acids. The germline CDR1 and CDR2 sequences are LGHNT and FRNRAP. CDR3 DNA sequence: TGTGCTAGTGGTTCCCCCCGGGACAACTACTCGGGGGGGGCCAACGTCCTGACTTTC. Encoded protein: CASGSPRDNYSGGANVLTF.

The sample holds a few counts of this clonotype. This CDR3 reads CASSLRTSYETQYF. For the CDR3, the DNA is TGTGCCAGCAGCCTCCGGACTAGCTACGAGACCCAGTACTTC. The genes are TRBV7-8 and TRBJ2-5; TRBD2 matches 8 bases. Germline V gene sequence: CDR1 SGHVS, CDR2 FQNEAQ. The CDR3 is made up of 14 amino acids. With V trimmed by 5 bases and J by 5 bases, 7 bases remained unmatched.

This clonotype was counted at least ten times. This sequence joins TRBV5-4 and TRBJ1-5; 7 bases align to TRBD1. This CDR3 spans 13 amino acids. Germline V lookup: CDR1 SGHNT, CDR2 YYREEE (reference sequence). The V segment lost 2 bases and the J segment 5 bases; nucleotides outside the gene matches: 1. In DNA, the CDR3 is TGTGCCAGCAGCTTTGGGACAGATCAGCCCCAGCATTTT. It translates to CASSFGTDQPQHF.

This clonotype came up a few times. This chain joins TRBV14 and TRBJ1-2; 7 bases are shared with TRBD1. V shed 5 bases and J 5 bases; nucleotides not matched to a gene: 5. This CDR3 contains 13 residues. Germline lookup yields CDR1 SGHDN and CDR2 FVKESK. The CDR3 loop is CASSRGPRYGYTF. In nucleotides, the CDR3 is TGTGCCAGCAGCAGGGGGCCGCGGTATGGCTACACCTTC.

This clonotype has a handful of counts. V gene TRBV6-5 combines with J gene TRBJ2-2; weak D call: TRBD1 (6 bases). The CDR3 runs to 15 residues. Trimming shortened V by 4 bases and J by 2 bases, and 11 bases separated the two germline ends. Looked up from germline, CDR1 is MNHEY and CDR2 is SVGAGI. In DNA, the CDR3 is TGTGCCAGCAGTTGGACAGTGCCCAACACCGGGGAGCTGTTTTTT. Protein sequence: CASSWTVPNTGELFF.

Only a few counts were recorded for this clonotype. The genes are TRBV24-1 and TRBJ2-3, with TRBD1 matching over 8 bases. CDR1 and CDR2 (germline): KGHDR, SFDVKD. The CDR3 is made up of 15 amino acids. V lost 4 bases, J lost 4 bases, and 6 bases stayed unmatched. The CDR3 region has the DNA TGTGCCACCAGTGACCCTCGACAGGGGTCAGATACGCAGTATTTT. Protein product: CATSDPRQGSDTQYF.

This clonotype was counted between two and nine times. The chain carries TRBV9 and TRBJ2-7, with a possible D match to TRBD1 (6 bases). Per germline, CDR1 SGDLS and CDR2 YYNGEE. V lost 3 bases to trimming and J lost 6 bases, with 13 bases between them. This CDR3 is built from 13 residues. CDR3 region: CASSATGPCEQYV. The CDR3 nucleotides are TGTGCCAGCAGCGCCACAGGGCCTTGCGAGCAGTACGTC.

The chain recombines TRBV7-3 with TRBJ2-3, with D perhaps TRBD2 (6 bases). This CDR3 is 15 amino acids long. Deletions cut 5 bases from V and 6 bases from J, with 18 bases between. Germline V gene sequence: CDR1 SGHTA, CDR2 FQGTGA. Here the CDR3 reads CASSPERTTPDTQYF. The CDR3 DNA is TGTGCCAGCAGCCCGGAGAGGACTACTCCGGATACGCAGTATTTT.

V and J are TRBV20-1 and TRBJ2-7; maybe TRBD2 (5 bases). Trimming shortened V by 0 bases and J by 2 bases, and 17 bases separated the two germline ends. The germline V gene encodes CDR1 DFQATT and CDR2 SNEGSKA (reference sequence). This CDR3 is 16 amino acids long. The CDR3 nucleotides read TGCAGTGCTAGAGATCGCTTTGGGTTGACTACCTACGAGCAGTACTTC. Its translation is CSARDRFGLTTYEQYF.

The chain is built from TRBV29-1 and TRBJ2-7; D is tentatively TRBD1 or TRBD2 (5 bases each). CDR1 SQVTM and CDR2 ANQGSEA come from the germline V gene. V was cut by 6 bases and J by 2 bases, with 8 bases left in between. There are 11 residues in the CDR3. The CDR3 DNA sequence: TGCAGCGTGGGGGTGACCTACGAGCAGTACTTC. Its translation: CSVGVTYEQYF.